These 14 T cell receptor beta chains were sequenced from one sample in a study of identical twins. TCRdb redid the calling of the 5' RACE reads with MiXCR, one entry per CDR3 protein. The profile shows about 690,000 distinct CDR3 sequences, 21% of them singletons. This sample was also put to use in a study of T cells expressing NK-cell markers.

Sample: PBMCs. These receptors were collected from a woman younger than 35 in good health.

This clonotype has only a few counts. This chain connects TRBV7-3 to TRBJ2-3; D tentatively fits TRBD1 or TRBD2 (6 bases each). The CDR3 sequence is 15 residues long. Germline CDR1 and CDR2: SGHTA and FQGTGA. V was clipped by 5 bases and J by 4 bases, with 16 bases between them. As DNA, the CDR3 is TGTGCCAGCAGCGGGGGGCCAAAGATTCCAGATACGCAGTATTTT. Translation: CASSGGPKIPDTQYF.

The CDR3 coding sequence is TGCGCCAGCAGCTTGGTCCCCGGGGCCACCGGGGAGCTGTTTTTT. The encoded protein is CASSLVPGATGELFF. The genes are TRBV5-1 and TRBJ2-2, with D possibly called TRBD1 or TRBD2 (5 bases each). The CDR3 totals 15 residues. From germline, CDR1 is SGHRS and CDR2 YFSETQ. V lost 0 bases to trimming and J lost 4 bases, with 10 bases between them.

The CDR3 spells CASSAFRVSGANVLTF. DNA for the CDR3: TGTGCCAGCAGCGCGTTCAGGGTTTCTGGGGCCAACGTCCTGACTTTC. The genes are TRBV9 and TRBJ2-6, with a weak D call TRBD1 (5 bases). The CDR3 is made up of 16 amino acids. CDR1 SGDLS and CDR2 YYNGEE come from the germline V gene. V was cut by 3 bases and J by 1 base, with 11 bases left in between. Filled out from reference TRBV9 and TRBJ2-6, the complete variable domain reads DSGVTQTPKHLITATGQRVTLRCSPRSGDLSVYWYQQSLDQGLQFLIQYYNGEERAKGNILERFSAQQFPDLHSELNLSSLELGDSALYFCASSAFRVSGANVLTFGAGSRLTVL.

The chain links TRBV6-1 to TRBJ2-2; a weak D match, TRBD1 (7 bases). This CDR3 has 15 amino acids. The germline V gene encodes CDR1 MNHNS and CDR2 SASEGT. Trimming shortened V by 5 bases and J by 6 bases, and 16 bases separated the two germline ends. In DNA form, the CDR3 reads TGTGCCAGCAGTCCAGGGGGGCGCGGGGCCGGGGAGCTGTTTTTT. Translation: CASSPGGRGAGELFF.

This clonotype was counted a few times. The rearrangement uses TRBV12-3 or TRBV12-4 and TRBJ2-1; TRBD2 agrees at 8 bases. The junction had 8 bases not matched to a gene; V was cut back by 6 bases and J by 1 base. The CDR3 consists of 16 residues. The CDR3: CASRRGGPLSYNEQFF. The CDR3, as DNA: TGTGCCAGCAGACGCGGGGGGCCCCTTTCCTACAATGAGCAGTTCTTC.

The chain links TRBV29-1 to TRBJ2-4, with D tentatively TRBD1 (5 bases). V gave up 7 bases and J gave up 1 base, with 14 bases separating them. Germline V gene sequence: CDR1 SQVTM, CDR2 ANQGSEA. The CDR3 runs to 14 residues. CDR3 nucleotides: TGCAGCGCCGCACAGGATCCGGCCAAAAACATTCAGTACTTC. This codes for CSAAQDPAKNIQYF.

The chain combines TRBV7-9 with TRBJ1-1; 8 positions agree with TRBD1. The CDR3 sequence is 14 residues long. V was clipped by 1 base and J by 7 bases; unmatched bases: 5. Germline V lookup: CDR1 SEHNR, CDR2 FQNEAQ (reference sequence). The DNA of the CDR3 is TGTGCCAGCAGCTTAGTCCGGGACAGGAGTGAAGCTTTCTTT. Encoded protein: CASSLVRDRSEAFF.

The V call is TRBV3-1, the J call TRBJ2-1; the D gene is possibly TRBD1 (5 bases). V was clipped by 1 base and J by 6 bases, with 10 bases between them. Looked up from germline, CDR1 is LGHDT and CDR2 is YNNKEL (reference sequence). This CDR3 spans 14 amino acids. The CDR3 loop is CASSQGQRSNEQFF. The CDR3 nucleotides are TGTGCCAGCAGCCAAGGACAGAGGAGCAATGAGCAGTTCTTC.

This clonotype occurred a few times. The CDR3 region is CASSLTSVTDTQYF. DNA for the CDR3: TGTGCCAGCAGCTTGACTAGCGTTACAGATACGCAGTATTTT. V usage is TRBV5-4 and J usage is TRBJ2-3; 7 bases are shared with TRBD2. This CDR3 is built from 14 residues. Germline V gives CDR1 SGHNT, CDR2 YYREEE (reference sequence). J lost 3 bases, V lost 1 base, and 2 bases had no gene match.

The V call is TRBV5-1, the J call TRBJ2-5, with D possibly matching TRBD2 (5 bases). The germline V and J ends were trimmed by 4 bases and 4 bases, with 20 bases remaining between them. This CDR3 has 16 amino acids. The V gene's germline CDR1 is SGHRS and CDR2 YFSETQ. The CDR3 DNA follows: TGCGCCAGCAGCCCATCGGCGTCTTTCCGGGGAGAGACCCAGTACTTC. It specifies CASSPSASFRGETQYF. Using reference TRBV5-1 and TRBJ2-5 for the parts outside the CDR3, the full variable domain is KAGVTQTPRYLIKTRGQQVTLSCSPISGHRSVSWYQQTPGQGLQFLFEYFSETQRNKGNFPGRFSGRQFSNSRSEMNVSTLELGDSALYLCASSPSASFRGETQYFGPGTRLLVL.

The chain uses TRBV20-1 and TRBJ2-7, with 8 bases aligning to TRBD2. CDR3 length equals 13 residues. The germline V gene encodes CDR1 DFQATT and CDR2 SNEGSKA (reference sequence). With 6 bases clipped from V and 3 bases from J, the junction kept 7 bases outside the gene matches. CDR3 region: CSAAGGGDYEQYF. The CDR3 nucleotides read TGCAGTGCCGCGGGGGGCGGGGACTACGAGCAGTACTTC.

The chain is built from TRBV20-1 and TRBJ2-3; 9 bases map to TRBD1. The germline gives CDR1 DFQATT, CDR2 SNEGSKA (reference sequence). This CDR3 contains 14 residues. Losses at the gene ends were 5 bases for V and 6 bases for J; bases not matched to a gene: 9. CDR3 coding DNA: TGCAGTGCTCGTCCGGGACAGGGTCGGGATACGCAGTATTTT. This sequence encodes CSARPGQGRDTQYF.

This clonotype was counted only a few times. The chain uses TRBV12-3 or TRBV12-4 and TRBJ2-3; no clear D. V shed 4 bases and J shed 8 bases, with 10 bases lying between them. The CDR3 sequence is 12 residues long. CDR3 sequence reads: CASSYPLTTQYF. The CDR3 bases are TGTGCCAGCAGTTACCCCCTAACTACGCAGTATTTT.

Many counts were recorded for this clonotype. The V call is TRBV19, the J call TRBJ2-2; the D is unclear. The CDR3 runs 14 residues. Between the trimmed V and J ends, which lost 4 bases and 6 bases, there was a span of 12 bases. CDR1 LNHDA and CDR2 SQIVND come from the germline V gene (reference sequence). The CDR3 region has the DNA TGTGCCAGTAGTACTTACCTGGTTGCCGGGGAGCTGTTTTTT. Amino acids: CASSTYLVAGELFF.